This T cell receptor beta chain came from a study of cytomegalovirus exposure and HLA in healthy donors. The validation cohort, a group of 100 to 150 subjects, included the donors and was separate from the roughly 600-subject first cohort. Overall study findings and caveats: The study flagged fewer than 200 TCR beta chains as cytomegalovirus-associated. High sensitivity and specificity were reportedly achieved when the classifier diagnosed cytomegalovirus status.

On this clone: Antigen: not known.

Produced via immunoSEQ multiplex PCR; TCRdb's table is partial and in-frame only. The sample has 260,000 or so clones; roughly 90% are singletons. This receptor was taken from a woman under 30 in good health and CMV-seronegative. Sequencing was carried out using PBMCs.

The CDR3 DNA reads TGTGCCAGCAGTTACTATCGGTGGACTGAAGCTTTCTTT. Residues: CASSYYRWTEAFF. The V call is TRBV6-5, the J call TRBJ1-1, with D hard to call. This CDR3 comprises 13 residues. Germline V gene sequence: CDR1 MNHEY, CDR2 SVGAGI. V was pared by 1 base and J by 5 bases, with 8 bases between.